One and the same sample provided the 16 T cell receptor beta chains below, sequenced in a study of T cell responses to AZD1222 COVID-19 vaccine. The assay was immunoSEQ multiplex PCR, and TCRdb's table has in-frame clones only and misses some. The sample holds some 90,000 clones, around 86% seen once. The sequencing here drew on peripheral blood, taken on day 0 of AZD1222 vaccination. All receptors come from an adult in good health.

The CDR3 protein is CASSFSASVETQYF. In DNA, the CDR3 is TGTGCCAGCAGTTTCTCCGCTAGTGTGGAGACCCAGTACTTC. J is TRBJ2-5 and V is TRBV6-5, with D uncertain. The CDR3 contains 14 residues. Germline lookup yields CDR1 MNHEY and CDR2 SVGAGI. The ends were cut back, 4 bases at V and 5 bases at J, with 14 bases in the middle.

The chain has TRBV4-3 and TRBJ2-2, with 8 nucleotides matching TRBD2. CDR1 is LGHNA and CDR2 is YSLEER in the germline V gene. This CDR3 is 18 amino acids long. J lost 6 bases, V lost 2 bases, and 14 bases had no gene match. As DNA, the CDR3 is TGCGCCAGCAGCCAAACCTATGTGCCAGCGGGAGTGGCCGGGGAGCTGTTTTTT. Protein product: CASSQTYVPAGVAGELFF.

This clone was seen a single time. The CDR3 is CASSSFHLAGAANTGELFF. CDR3 nucleotides: TGTGCCAGCAGCTCCTTTCATTTAGCGGGAGCAGCGAACACCGGGGAGCTGTTTTTT. The chain has TRBV11-2 and TRBJ2-2, with 9 bases identical to TRBD2. Losses at the gene ends were 4 bases for V and 0 bases for J; bases not matched to a gene: 12. Germline V gene lookup returns CDR1 SGHAT and CDR2 FQNNGV. The CDR3 is 19 residues long. Variable domain in full (rest from reference TRBV11-2 and TRBJ2-2): EAGVAQSPRYKIIEKRQSVAFWCNPISGHATLYWYQQILGQGPKLLIQFQNNGVVDDSQLPKDRFSAERLKGVDSTLKIQPAKLEDSAVYLCASSSFHLAGAANTGELFFGEGSRLTVL.

V and J are TRBV7-9 and TRBJ1-3, with 11 bases lining up with TRBD1. CDR3 length equals 14 residues. Germline V gene data show CDR1 as SEHNR and CDR2 as FQNEAQ (reference sequence). Losses at the gene ends were 3 bases for V and 8 bases for J; bases not matched to a gene: 3. CDR3 loop: CASSFWTGGHTIYF. CDR3 DNA sequence: TGTGCCAGCAGCTTTTGGACAGGGGGCCACACCATATATTTT.

This chain uses TRBV28 with TRBJ1-5; no reliable D call. V lost 5 bases, J lost 5 bases, and 19 bases lay in between. Germline CDR1 MDHEN, CDR2 SYDVKM. The CDR3 runs 16 residues. CDR3 sequence (DNA): TGTGCCAGCAGTCTCCTTAGACTGGGGAGCTATCAGCCCCAGCATTTT. This translates into CASSLLRLGSYQPQHF.

V gene TRBV6-6 combines with J gene TRBJ1-1; no clear D gene. CDR3 length: 11 residues. Germline assignment: CDR1 MNHNY and CDR2 SVGAGI (reference sequence). V lost 5 bases and J lost 8, with 9 bases in between. The chain's CDR3 is CASSAQGEAFF. CDR3 nucleotides: TGTGCCAGCAGTGCCCAAGGGGAAGCTTTCTTT.

This clone showed up just a few times. This rearrangement joins TRBV5-4 to TRBJ2-7; 10 bases line up with TRBD1. The CDR3 covers 15 residues. Looked up from germline, CDR1 is SGHNT and CDR2 is YYREEE (reference sequence). Unmatched junction bases numbered 11, after V lost 4 bases and J lost 7 bases. Written as DNA, the CDR3 is TGTGCCAGCAGCCGACAGGGGGCACAACTAAAGGAGCAGTACTTC. Translated, it gives CASSRQGAQLKEQYF. Looking up the rest from reference TRBV5-4 and TRBJ2-7 gives the full variable domain: ETGVTQSPTHLIKTRGQQVTLRCSSQSGHNTVSWYQQALGQGPQFIFQYYREEENGRGNFPPRFSGLQFPNYSSELNVNALELDDSALYLCASSRQGAQLKEQYFGPGTRLTVT.

The rearrangement uses TRBV2 and TRBJ2-7; maybe TRBD2 (7 bases). Deletions cut 4 bases from V and 3 bases from J, with 16 bases between. Per germline, CDR1 SNHLY and CDR2 FYNNEI. The CDR3 has 15 residues. The CDR3 region is CASSVRGGRNYEQYF. CDR3 nucleotides: TGTGCCAGCAGTGTTAGGGGGGGGCGGAACTACGAGCAGTACTTC.

V gene TRBV11-2 combines with J gene TRBJ1-5; 10 bases match TRBD1. Germline loops: CDR1 SGHAT, CDR2 FQNNGV. CDR3 length: 14 residues. V trimming: 5 bases; J trimming: 5 bases; junction bases outside the gene matches: 3. CDR3: CASSPGTGDQPQHF. CDR3 sequence (DNA): TGTGCCAGCAGCCCTGGGACAGGGGATCAGCCCCAGCATTTT.

The J gene is TRBJ2-1, the V gene TRBV6-5, with TRBD2 identical over 7 bases. V lost 6 bases to trimming and J lost 0 bases; unmatched junction nucleotides: 2. The CDR3 has 14 amino acids. Germline V CDR1 and CDR2: MNHEY, SVGAGI. The CDR3 sequence is CASSGGGSYNEQFF. DNA for the CDR3: TGTGCCAGCAGCGGCGGGGGCTCCTACAATGAGCAGTTCTTC.

This clone has just a few counts. The V gene is TRBV20-1, the J gene TRBJ2-1; D not resolved. This CDR3 contains 12 residues. With 3 bases removed from V and 1 base from J, the gap between germline ends came to 4 bases. The germline V gene encodes CDR1 DFQATT and CDR2 SNEGSKA (reference sequence). The DNA for the CDR3 is TGCAGTGCTAGTAGGTCCTACAATGAGCAGTTCTTC. Amino acid sequence: CSASRSYNEQFF.

This clone was counted between two and nine times. This chain uses TRBV19 with TRBJ1-4; D is undetermined. V was clipped by 2 bases and J by 10 bases, with 17 bases between them. The CDR3 length is 15 residues. Looked up from germline, CDR1 is LNHDA and CDR2 is SQIVND (reference sequence). The DNA for the CDR3 is TGTGCCAGTAGTATATTTTCTGAAAAAGGCGGAAAACTGTTTTTT. Translation gives CASSIFSEKGGKLFF.

The chain links TRBV2 to TRBJ2-1; no reliable D call. The V gene's germline CDR1 is SNHLY and CDR2 FYNNEI. The CDR3 runs 14 residues. Between the trimmed V and J ends, which lost 3 bases and 0 bases, there was a span of 6 bases. In DNA, the CDR3 is TGTGCCAGCAGTGAGACCCTCTCCTACAATGAGCAGTTCTTC. It yields the protein CASSETLSYNEQFF. Full variable domain (rest looked up from reference TRBV2 and TRBJ2-1): EPEVTQTPSHQVTQMGQEVILRCVPISNHLYFYWYRQILGQKVEFLVSFYNNEISEKSEIFDDQFSVERPDGSNFTLKIRSTKLEDSAMYFCASSETLSYNEQFFGPGTRLTVL.

In its sample, this clone was seen a few times. The V and J genes are TRBV5-1 and TRBJ2-7; D might be TRBD1 (6 bases). Germline V lookup: CDR1 SGHRS, CDR2 YFSETQ. V lost 0 bases to trimming and J lost 0 bases, with 10 bases between them. CDR3 size: 15 residues. This CDR3 is CASSLDRGTSYEQYF. CDR3 coding DNA: TGCGCCAGCAGCTTGGATAGGGGGACCTCCTACGAGCAGTACTTC. Drawing the rest from reference TRBV5-1 and TRBJ2-7, the complete variable domain is KAGVTQTPRYLIKTRGQQVTLSCSPISGHRSVSWYQQTPGQGLQFLFEYFSETQRNKGNFPGRFSGRQFSNSRSEMNVSTLELGDSALYLCASSLDRGTSYEQYFGPGTRLTVT.

This chain connects TRBV3-1 (or the pseudogene TRBV3-2) to TRBJ2-3; 10 bases fit TRBD2. The CDR3 has 19 residues. With 4 bases clipped from V and 5 bases from J, the junction kept 18 bases outside the gene matches. Germline lookup yields CDR1 LGHDT and CDR2 YNNKEL (reference sequence). The CDR3 protein is CASSPQTYRLAGSRDTQYF. The CDR3 DNA follows: TGTGCCAGCAGCCCCCAAACTTATCGACTAGCGGGTTCCCGAGATACGCAGTATTTT.

V and J are TRBV7-2 and TRBJ2-2; 7 bases align to TRBD2. The CDR3 has 17 amino acids. Germline CDR1 SGHTA, CDR2 FQGNSA. J gave up 3 bases and V 6 bases, and 13 bases lay outside the gene matches. CDR3 sequence (DNA): TGTGCCAGCAGGTCCCGGGTGGCTAGCGGCCACACCGGGGAGCTGTTTTTT. Residues: CASRSRVASGHTGELFF.